These T cell receptor beta chains were read from a single sample in a study of siplizumab effects on memory and regulatory T cells. The protocol was immunoSEQ multiplex PCR, while the TCRdb copy is restricted to in-frame clones and leaves out a portion. The table has about 100,000 clones, 92% seen once; the top ten hold approximately 0.71%. Sequencing was performed on Tregs sorted from blood. The receptors were gathered from a human donor in good health. Both conserved end residues are part of each CDR3. D genes are given only for firm matches. Clone size is given for some rows only: seen once, a few or many times, or a class if the clone is expanded.

CDR3aa: CSPIIADTQYF
CDR3nt: TGCAGTCCAATAATCGCAGATACGCAGTATTTT
abundance: -
v_gene: TRBV20-1
j_gene: TRBJ2-3
d_gene: -

CDR3aa: CASSLLTLEQYF
CDR3nt: TGTGCCAGCAGCTTGTTGACCTTAGAGCAGTACTTC
abundance: -
v_gene: TRBV5-6
j_gene: TRBJ2-7
d_gene: -

CDR3aa: CASSLRETQYF
CDR3nt: TGCGCCAGCAGCCTCCGGGAGACCCAGTACTTC
abundance: once
v_gene: TRBV5-1
j_gene: TRBJ2-5
d_gene: -

CDR3aa: CASSQEVSIGSSQETQYF
CDR3nt: TGTGCCAGCAGCCAAGAAGTTTCGATTGGGTCTTCACAAGAGACCCAGTACTTC
abundance: -
v_gene: TRBV4-2
j_gene: TRBJ2-5
d_gene: -

CDR3aa: CASTPWAGGSTDTQYF
CDR3nt: TGCGCCAGCACCCCATGGGCGGGAGGATCCACAGATACGCAGTATTTT
abundance: -
v_gene: TRBV5-1
j_gene: TRBJ2-3
d_gene: TRBD2

CDR3aa: CASSPPPVGTEAFF
CDR3nt: TGTGCCAGCAGCCCCCCCCCAGTGGGCACTGAAGCTTTCTTT
abundance: -
v_gene: TRBV6-5
j_gene: TRBJ1-1
d_gene: -

CDR3aa: CASSFGVGSQFFYQFF
CDR3nt: TGCGCCAGCAGCTTTGGGGTAGGGTCGCAGTTTTTTTACCAGTTCTTC
abundance: -
v_gene: TRBV5-1
j_gene: TRBJ2-1
d_gene: -

CDR3aa: CASSPTPGTPTQHF
CDR3nt: TGCGCCAGCAGCCCGACACCCGGGACCCCTACCCAGCATTTT
abundance: -
v_gene: TRBV5-1
j_gene: TRBJ1-5
d_gene: -

CDR3aa: CSVKSSSYEQYF
CDR3nt: TGCAGCGTTAAATCGTCTTCCTACGAGCAGTACTTC
abundance: -
v_gene: TRBV29-1
j_gene: TRBJ2-7
d_gene: -

CDR3aa: CASSPLAGTFGEQYF
CDR3nt: TGTGCCAGCAGTCCCCTAGCGGGGACGTTCGGGGAGCAGTACTTC
abundance: -
v_gene: TRBV6-1
j_gene: TRBJ2-7
d_gene: TRBD2

CDR3aa: CASSLQARDTYEQYF
CDR3nt: TGTGCCAGCAGCTTACAGGCTCGGGACACCTACGAGCAGTACTTC
abundance: -
v_gene: TRBV7-2
j_gene: TRBJ2-7
d_gene: -

CDR3aa: CASRQGAGEQFF
CDR3nt: TGTGCCAGCAGACAGGGGGCAGGTGAGCAGTTCTTC
abundance: -
v_gene: TRBV6-6
j_gene: TRBJ2-1
d_gene: TRBD1

CDR3aa: CASSLRVAGVPDTQYF
CDR3nt: TGTGCCAGCAGCTTGCGAGTAGCGGGAGTTCCTGATACGCAGTATTTT
abundance: -
v_gene: TRBV5-5
j_gene: TRBJ2-3
d_gene: TRBD2

CDR3aa: CASSLGAGEQYF
CDR3nt: TGCGCCAGCAGCTTGGGGGCGGGGGAGCAGTACTTC
abundance: -
v_gene: TRBV5-1
j_gene: TRBJ2-7
d_gene: -

CDR3aa: CASSLAQTSSTQQYF
CDR3nt: TGTGCCAGCAGCTTAGCGCAGACTAGCAGTACGCAGCAGTACTTC
abundance: -
v_gene: TRBV7-9
j_gene: TRBJ2-7
d_gene: TRBD2

CDR3aa: CASSLGGANTGELFF
CDR3nt: TGCGCCAGCAGCTTGGGAGGGGCGAACACCGGGGAGCTGTTTTTT
abundance: -
v_gene: TRBV5-1
j_gene: TRBJ2-2
d_gene: -

CDR3aa: CAGGEWDTQYF
CDR3nt: TGTGCCGGGGGGGAGTGGGATACGCAGTATTTT
abundance: -
v_gene: TRBV19
j_gene: TRBJ2-3
d_gene: TRBD2

CDR3aa: CASSLPKQDGYTF
CDR3nt: TGTGCCAGCTCCCTTCCCAAACAGGATGGCTACACCTTC
abundance: -
v_gene: TRBV18
j_gene: TRBJ1-2
d_gene: -

CDR3aa: CASSQGTRGTDTQYF
CDR3nt: TGCGCCAGCAGCCAGGGGACCCGGGGCACAGATACGCAGTATTTT
abundance: -
v_gene: TRBV4-1
j_gene: TRBJ2-3
d_gene: -

CDR3aa: CASSGHPGQGSEQYF
CDR3nt: TGTGCCAGCAGTGGGCACCCGGGACAGGGTTCCGAGCAGTACTTC
abundance: -
v_gene: TRBV27
j_gene: TRBJ2-7
d_gene: TRBD1

CDR3aa: CASSFLLNTGELFF
CDR3nt: TGTGCCAGCAGTTTTCTGTTGAACACCGGGGAGCTGTTTTTT
abundance: -
v_gene: TRBV27
j_gene: TRBJ2-2
d_gene: -

CDR3aa: CASSFSSSGRYNEQFF
CDR3nt: TGTGCCAGCAGTTTTTCTTCGTCGGGGCGTTACAATGAGCAGTTCTTC
abundance: -
v_gene: TRBV6-6
j_gene: TRBJ2-1
d_gene: -

CDR3aa: CSVPPRLAGDNEQFF
CDR3nt: TGCAGCGTTCCCCCTCGACTAGCGGGAGACAATGAGCAGTTCTTC
abundance: once
v_gene: TRBV29-1
j_gene: TRBJ2-1
d_gene: TRBD2

CDR3aa: CASSQGLAGARSGEQFF
CDR3nt: TGTGCCAGCAGTCAAGGCCTAGCGGGAGCAAGGTCCGGTGAGCAGTTCTTC
abundance: -
v_gene: TRBV6-1
j_gene: TRBJ2-1
d_gene: TRBD2

CDR3aa: CASSWPGGDTEAFF
CDR3nt: TGTGCCAGCAGCTGGCCCGGGGGGGACACTGAAGCTTTCTTT
abundance: -
v_gene: TRBV5-4
j_gene: TRBJ1-1
d_gene: -

CDR3aa: CASSSLAGVFYEQYF
CDR3nt: TGTGCCAGCTCCTCGTTAGCGGGAGTCTTCTACGAGCAGTACTTC
abundance: few
v_gene: TRBV6-6
j_gene: TRBJ2-7
d_gene: TRBD2

CDR3aa: CASSHPGFTTDTQYF
CDR3nt: TGTGCCAGCAGCCACCCGGGATTCACCACAGATACGCAGTATTTT
abundance: -
v_gene: TRBV11-2
j_gene: TRBJ2-3
d_gene: -

CDR3aa: CASSQALGAPYNEQFF
CDR3nt: TGTGCCAGCAGCCAAGCCCTAGGGGCCCCCTACAATGAGCAGTTCTTC
abundance: -
v_gene: TRBV14
j_gene: TRBJ2-1
d_gene: -

CDR3aa: CASSSPLGTSNYEQYF
CDR3nt: TGTGCCAGTAGTTCCCCCCTCGGGACTAGCAACTACGAGCAGTACTTC
abundance: -
v_gene: TRBV19
j_gene: TRBJ2-7
d_gene: TRBD2

CDR3aa: CASSLRQEQYF
CDR3nt: TGCGCCAGCAGCCTGCGACAGGAGCAGTACTTC
abundance: -
v_gene: TRBV5-1
j_gene: TRBJ2-7
d_gene: -

CDR3aa: CASSRHPYEQYF
CDR3nt: TGTGCCTCTTCTAGGCACCCGTACGAGCAGTACTTC
abundance: -
v_gene: TRBV6-1
j_gene: TRBJ2-7
d_gene: -

CDR3aa: CASSSSWPAQETQYF
CDR3nt: TGCGCCAGCAGCTCCTCGTGGCCAGCGCAAGAGACCCAGTACTTC
abundance: -
v_gene: TRBV5-1
j_gene: TRBJ2-5
d_gene: -

CDR3aa: CASSPGEAFF
CDR3nt: TGTGCCAGCAGCCCGGGGGAAGCTTTCTTT
abundance: -
v_gene: TRBV14
j_gene: TRBJ1-1
d_gene: -

CDR3aa: CASSEAQIWETQYF
CDR3nt: TGTGCCAGCAGTGAAGCCCAGATATGGGAGACCCAGTACTTC
abundance: -
v_gene: TRBV6-1
j_gene: TRBJ2-5
d_gene: -

CDR3aa: CASSLGQGAYNEQFF
CDR3nt: TGTGCCAGCAGTTTAGGACAGGGGGCCTACAATGAGCAGTTCTTC
abundance: -
v_gene: TRBV27
j_gene: TRBJ2-1
d_gene: TRBD1

CDR3aa: CASSPGGRNFFKNTEAFF
CDR3nt: TGTGCCAGCAGCCCGGGAGGACGGAACTTCTTTAAGAACACTGAAGCTTTCTTT
abundance: -
v_gene: TRBV4-2
j_gene: TRBJ1-1
d_gene: -

CDR3aa: CTSSQDLGTGDLRQPQHF
CDR3nt: TGCACCAGCAGCCAAGATTTGGGGACAGGAGATTTGCGTCAGCCCCAGCATTTT
abundance: -
v_gene: TRBV1
j_gene: TRBJ1-5
d_gene: -

CDR3aa: CASSPQGLAAPGELFF
CDR3nt: TGCGCCAGCAGCCCTCAGGGACTAGCGGCCCCCGGGGAGCTGTTTTTT
abundance: -
v_gene: TRBV5-1
j_gene: TRBJ2-2
d_gene: TRBD2

CDR3aa: CASSLFGLAESTDTQYF
CDR3nt: TGTGCCAGCAGTTTATTTGGACTAGCGGAAAGCACAGATACGCAGTATTTT
abundance: -
v_gene: TRBV28
j_gene: TRBJ2-3
d_gene: TRBD2

CDR3aa: CASSLGDGRPNEQFF
CDR3nt: TGCGCCAGCAGCTTGGGTGACGGGAGGCCCAATGAGCAGTTCTTC
abundance: -
v_gene: TRBV5-1
j_gene: TRBJ2-1
d_gene: TRBD2